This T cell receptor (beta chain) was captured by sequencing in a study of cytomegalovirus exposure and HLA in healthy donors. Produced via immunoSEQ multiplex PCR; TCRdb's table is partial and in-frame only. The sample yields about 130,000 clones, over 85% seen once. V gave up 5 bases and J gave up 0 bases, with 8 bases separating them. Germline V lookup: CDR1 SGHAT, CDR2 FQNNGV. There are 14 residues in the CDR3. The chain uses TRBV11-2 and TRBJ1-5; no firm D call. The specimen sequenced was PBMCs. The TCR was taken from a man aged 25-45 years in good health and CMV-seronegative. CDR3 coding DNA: TGTGCCAGCAGCCCTCAGTATAGCAATCAGCCCCAGCATTTT. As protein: CASSPQYSNQPQHF.